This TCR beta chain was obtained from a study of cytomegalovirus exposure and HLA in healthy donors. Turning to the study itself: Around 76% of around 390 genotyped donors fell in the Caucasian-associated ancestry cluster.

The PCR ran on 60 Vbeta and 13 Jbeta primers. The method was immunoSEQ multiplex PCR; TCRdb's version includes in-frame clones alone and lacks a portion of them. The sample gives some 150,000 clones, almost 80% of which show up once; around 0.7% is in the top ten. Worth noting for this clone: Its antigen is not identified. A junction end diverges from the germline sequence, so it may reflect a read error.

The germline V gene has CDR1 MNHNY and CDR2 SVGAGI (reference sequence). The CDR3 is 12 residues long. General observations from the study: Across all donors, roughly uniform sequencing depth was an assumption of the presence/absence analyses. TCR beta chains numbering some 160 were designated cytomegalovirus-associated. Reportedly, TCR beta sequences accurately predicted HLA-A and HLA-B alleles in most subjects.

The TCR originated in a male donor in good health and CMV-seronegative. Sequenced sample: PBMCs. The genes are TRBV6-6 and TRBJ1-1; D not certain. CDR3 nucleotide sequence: TGTGCCAGCAGTGACTCCCGGACTGAAGCTTTCTTT. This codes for CASSDSRTEAFF.